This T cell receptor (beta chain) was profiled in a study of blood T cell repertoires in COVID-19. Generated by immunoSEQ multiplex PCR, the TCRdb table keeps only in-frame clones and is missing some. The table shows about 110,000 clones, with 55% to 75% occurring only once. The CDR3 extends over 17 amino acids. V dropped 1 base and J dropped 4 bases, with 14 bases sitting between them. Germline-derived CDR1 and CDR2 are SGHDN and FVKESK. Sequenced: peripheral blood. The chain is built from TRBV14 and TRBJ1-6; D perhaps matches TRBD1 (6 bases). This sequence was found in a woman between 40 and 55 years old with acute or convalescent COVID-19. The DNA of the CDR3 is TGTGCCAGCAGCCAAGCCCGGACAGTGGATTATAATTCACCCCTCCACTTT. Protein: CASSQARTVDYNSPLHF. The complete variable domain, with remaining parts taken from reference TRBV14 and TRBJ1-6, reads EAGVTQFPSHSVIEKGQTVTLRCDPISGHDNLYWYRRVMGKEIKFLLHFVKESKQDESGMPNNRFLAERTGGTYSTLKVQPAELEDSGVYFCASSQARTVDYNSPLHFGNGTRLTVT.